The rows below give T cell receptor beta chains drawn from one sample of a study of response to subunit inactivated influenza vaccine. MiXCR was run by TCRdb on the RT-PCR reads, yielding one entry per CDR3 protein. The sample includes roughly 700,000 distinct CDR3 sequences, about 14% of them seen just once. This sample comprised PBMCs from blood, obtained less than 15 days before vaccination. The origin of the receptors is a man over 45 who received an inactivated influenza vaccine. Both conserved end residues are part of each CDR3. D genes are given only for firm matches. Expanded clones get a size class; other rows say once, few or many, or leave the size out.

v_call,j_call,clone_size,d_call,cdr3_nt,cdr3_aa
TRBV6-6,TRBJ2-5,.,.,TGTGCCAGCAGGACCCCGATTGAAGAGACCCAGTACTTC,CASRTPIEETQYF
TRBV7-2,TRBJ2-2,.,.,TGTGCCAGCAGCTTAGCATTGCGCTCGAACACCGGGGAGCTGTTTTTT,CASSLALRSNTGELFF
TRBV5-1,TRBJ1-1,.,TRBD1,TGCGCCAGCAGCCCCTGGGACAGCGGAGTTGAAGCTTTCTTT,CASSPWDSGVEAFF
TRBV5-1,TRBJ2-1,few,.,TGCGCCAGCAAGGTGGATTACAATGAGCAGTTCTTC,CASKVDYNEQFF
TRBV18,TRBJ2-7,.,.,TGTGCCAGCTCACCAGCCGCCCCAGGGGTCGCCTACGAGCAGTACTTC,CASSPAAPGVAYEQYF
TRBV29-1,TRBJ1-1,.,TRBD1,TGCAGCGTGGACAGGGGGCCGAACACTGAAGCTTTCTTT,CSVDRGPNTEAFF
TRBV5-1,TRBJ1-1,few,.,TGCGCCAGCAGCGCGGGGGACCCCTTACAGTCAACTGAAGCTTTCTTT,CASSAGDPLQSTEAFF
TRBV20-1,TRBJ1-2,.,.,TGCAGTGCTCGAGGGGCTGGGGAACATTATGGCTACACCTTC,CSARGAGEHYGYTF
TRBV24-1,TRBJ2-3,few,TRBD2,TGTGCCACCAGTGATTCCGCTAGCGGGAGGACAGATACGCAGTATTTT,CATSDSASGRTDTQYF
TRBV15,TRBJ2-2,few,.,TGTGCCACCAGCAGTGGGGTTATTACCGGGGAGCTGTTTTTT,CATSSGVITGELFF
TRBV5-1,TRBJ2-1,.,.,TGCGCCAGCAGCTCCGTGGACAGTTACAATGAGCAGTTCTTC,CASSSVDSYNEQFF
TRBV27,TRBJ1-3,few,.,TGTGCCAGCAGTTTATGGGCCGGAAACACCATATATTTT,CASSLWAGNTIYF
TRBV7-2,TRBJ2-6,.,.,TGTGCCAGCAGCCCGTACAGGGGACTCGCTGGGGCCAACGTCCTGACTTTC,CASSPYRGLAGANVLTF
TRBV2,TRBJ2-5,.,.,TGTGCCAGCAGATGGACAACCCAAGAGACCCAGTACTTC,CASRWTTQETQYF
TRBV5-1,TRBJ1-2,few,.,TGCGCCAGCGGGTGGCAGGAGTATGGCTACACCTTC,CASGWQEYGYTF
TRBV14,TRBJ2-7,.,TRBD1,TGTGCCAGCAGCCAGACAGGGCACTACGAGCAGTACTTC,CASSQTGHYEQYF
TRBV5-1,TRBJ2-1,few,.,TGCGCCAGCAGCTTAGATTGGGGCGCCCGGGGTGAGCAGTTCTTC,CASSLDWGARGEQFF
TRBV12-3/TRBV12-4,TRBJ2-1,many,.,TGTGCCAGCAGTTTTCTTCCACAGTACAATGAGCAGTTCTTC,CASSFLPQYNEQFF
TRBV7-8,TRBJ2-7,.,.,TGTGCCAGCAGCCCGTTTGGGGCCTACGAGCAGTACTTC,CASSPFGAYEQYF
TRBV20-1,TRBJ1-6,few,.,TGCAGTGCTAGACCCCAGACTAATTCACCCCTCCACTTT,CSARPQTNSPLHF